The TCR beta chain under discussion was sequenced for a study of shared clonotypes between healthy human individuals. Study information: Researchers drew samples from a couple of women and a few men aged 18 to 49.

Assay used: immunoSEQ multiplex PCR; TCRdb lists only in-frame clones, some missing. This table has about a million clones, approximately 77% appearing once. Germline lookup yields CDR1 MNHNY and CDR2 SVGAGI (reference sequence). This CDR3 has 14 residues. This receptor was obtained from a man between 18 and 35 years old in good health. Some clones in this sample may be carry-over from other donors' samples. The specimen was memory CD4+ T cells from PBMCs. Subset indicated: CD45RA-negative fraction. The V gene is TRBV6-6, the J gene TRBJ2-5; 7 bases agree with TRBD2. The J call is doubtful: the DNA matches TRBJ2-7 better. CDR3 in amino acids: CASSYERGGYEQYF. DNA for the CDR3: TGTGCCAGCAGTTACGAGCGGGGAGGCTACGAGCAGTACTTC.